These 9 T cell receptor beta chains came from one sample sequenced in a study of cytomegalovirus exposure and HLA in healthy donors. Assay used: immunoSEQ multiplex PCR; TCRdb lists only in-frame clones, some missing. The table records approximately 130,000 clones, about 84% of them present only once. The sequencing sample was made of PBMCs. Receptor source: a woman in her 30s in good health and CMV-seronegative.

There are a few counts of this clone. The chain carries TRBV19 and TRBJ1-5, with TRBD1 identical over 7 bases. CDR3 size: 15 residues. The junction had 8 bases not matched to a gene; V was cut back by 6 bases and J by 3 bases. Germline CDR1 and CDR2: LNHDA and SQIVND (reference sequence). The CDR3 nucleotides are TGTGCCAGTAGGCGCCCAGGGGGACCCAATCAGCCCCAGCATTTT. This gives the protein CASRRPGGPNQPQHF.

V gene TRBV5-1 combines with J gene TRBJ2-1; 8 bases are shared with TRBD2. Germline-derived CDR1 and CDR2 are SGHRS and YFSETQ. The CDR3 is 16 amino acids. V was clipped by 6 bases and J by 8 bases; unmatched bases: 16. DNA for the CDR3: TGCGCCAGCACCCGTGGTGCGGGGGGCCCCGGGGATGAGCAGTTCTTC. Its protein product is CASTRGAGGPGDEQFF.

The CDR3 sequence: CASSIAGGRTDTQYF. In nucleotides, the CDR3 is TGCGCCAGCAGCATAGCGGGGGGTCGGACAGATACGCAGTATTTT. The V and J genes are TRBV5-1 and TRBJ2-3; TRBD2 aligns across 10 bases. Germline trimming cut 4 bases from V and 3 bases from J; bases unmatched to any gene: 5. The CDR3 consists of 15 residues. Per germline, CDR1 SGHRS and CDR2 YFSETQ. Filled out from reference TRBV5-1 and TRBJ2-3, the complete variable domain reads KAGVTQTPRYLIKTRGQQVTLSCSPISGHRSVSWYQQTPGQGLQFLFEYFSETQRNKGNFPGRFSGRQFSNSRSEMNVSTLELGDSALYLCASSIAGGRTDTQYFGPGTRLTVL.

The genes are TRBV7-2 and TRBJ1-5; the D is unclear. Germline V gene data show CDR1 as SGHTA and CDR2 as FQGNSA. Trimming took 3 bases from V and 7 from J, leaving 7 bases between them. The CDR3 extends over 12 amino acids. CDR3 residues: CASSFSGQPQHF. The CDR3 DNA follows: TGTGCCAGCAGCTTCTCGGGACAGCCCCAGCATTTT.

The V gene is TRBV19, the J gene TRBJ1-6; no definite D call. Trimming removed 3 bases from V and 6 bases from J, with 15 bases in between. The CDR3 has 16 amino acids. The germline V gene encodes CDR1 LNHDA and CDR2 SQIVND (reference sequence). The CDR3 sequence: CASSILDGGINSPLHF. DNA for the CDR3: TGTGCCAGTAGTATTCTTGATGGAGGGATTAATTCACCCCTCCACTTT.

The gene calls are TRBV5-1 and TRBJ2-5, with TRBD1 matching 8 bases. V was clipped by 4 bases and J by 3 bases; unmatched bases: 8. Looked up from germline, CDR1 is SGHRS and CDR2 is YFSETQ. The CDR3 sequence is 15 residues long. CDR3 nucleotide sequence: TGCGCCAGCAGCCCCGGCGGGACAGGAAAAGAGACCCAGTACTTC. Its protein product is CASSPGGTGKETQYF.

This clone was seen just once. The V call is TRBV6-5, the J call TRBJ1-3; no reliable D call. The CDR3 has 13 residues. Trimming left V 6 bases short and J 8 bases short, with 14 bases between. Looked up from germline, CDR1 is MNHEY and CDR2 is SVGAGI. In DNA, the CDR3 is TGTGCCAGCAGAAATAGCATGGTGGACACCATATATTTT. Protein: CASRNSMVDTIYF.

This chain links TRBV6-5 with TRBJ2-7; possibly TRBD2 for D (6 bases). V was pared by 6 bases and J by 6 bases, with 21 bases between. The CDR3 has 15 amino acids. Germline CDR1 reads MNHEY; CDR2 reads SVGAGI. The CDR3 DNA sequence: TGTGCCAGCAGGCCATCGGGCGGGGACCTTAGCGAGCAGTACTTC. Amino acid sequence: CASRPSGGDLSEQYF.

The rearrangement joins TRBV27 to TRBJ1-1, with D maybe TRBD1 (6 bases). The V gene lost 6 bases and the J gene lost 1 base, with 18 bases spanning the gap. The CDR3 extends over 16 amino acids. CDR1 is MNHEY, CDR2 SMNVEV, per germline (reference sequence). The CDR3 bases are TGTGCCAGCAGCCTGGGGGCCCCCAATAGGAACACTGAAGCTTTCTTT. Its protein is CASSLGAPNRNTEAFF.